The next 28 T cell receptor beta chains were all read from a single sample in a study of cytomegalovirus exposure and HLA in healthy donors. In the PCR, 60 Vbeta and 13 Jbeta primers were used. Sequencing was performed with immunoSEQ multiplex PCR; in TCRdb, only in-frame clones are kept and a portion is missing. The table lists about 200,000 clones, roughly 80% of them singletons. The sample consisted of PBMCs. These TCRs come from a man over 45 in good health and CMV-seronegative.

V and J are TRBV5-1 and TRBJ1-5; 7 positions match TRBD1. With V trimmed by 0 bases and J by 9 bases, 6 bases remained unmatched. Germline V CDR1 and CDR2: SGHRS, YFSETQ. The CDR3 consists of 14 residues. CDR3 region: CASSLGQGNWPQHF. The CDR3 DNA is TGCGCCAGCAGCTTGGGACAGGGTAATTGGCCCCAGCATTTT.

The V gene is TRBV7-2, the J gene TRBJ2-3; 14 positions agree with TRBD2. This CDR3 comprises 15 residues. The germline CDR1 and CDR2 sequences are SGHTA and FQGNSA. Trimming at V came to 5 bases and at J to 6 bases, leaving 4 bases not matched to a gene. In nucleotides, the CDR3 is TGTGCCAGCAGCGTGGGACTAGCGGGAGTTGATACGCAGTATTTT. Encoded protein: CASSVGLAGVDTQYF.

The chain is built from TRBV6-1 and TRBJ2-7; D possibly corresponds to TRBD2 (6 bases). This CDR3 has 15 amino acids. Germline V lookup: CDR1 MNHNS, CDR2 SASEGT. Trimming shortened V by 8 bases and J by 8 bases, and 25 bases separated the two germline ends. CDR3 in amino acids: CASGPRDSRILKQYF. In DNA, the CDR3 is TGTGCCAGCGGCCCCCGGGACTCGAGGATTTTAAAGCAGTACTTC.

The chain has TRBV18 and TRBJ2-7, with D tentatively TRBD2 (7 bases). Germline V CDR1 and CDR2: KGHSH, LQKENI. The CDR3 extends over 14 amino acids. Trimming stripped 4 bases from V and 2 bases from J, with 12 bases between. CDR3 coding DNA: TGTGCCAGCTCACAACAGGGAGGGCCCTACGAGCAGTACTTC. Amino acids: CASSQQGGPYEQYF.

V is TRBV30 and J is TRBJ2-5, with 8 bases fitting TRBD1. The junction had 3 bases not matched to a gene; V was cut back by 5 bases and J by 1 base. The CDR3 contains 13 residues. Germline V gives CDR1 GTSNPN, CDR2 SVGIG (reference sequence). In DNA, the CDR3 is TGTGCCTGGGACAGGGGCCCCCAAGAGACCCAGTACTTC. Its translation: CAWDRGPQETQYF.

This clone turned up a few times. The rearrangement uses TRBV28 and TRBJ2-7, with 9 bases identical to TRBD2. This CDR3 comprises 16 residues. Germline CDR1 MDHEN, CDR2 SYDVKM. Unmatched junction bases numbered 8, after V lost 4 bases and J lost 1 base. The CDR3: CASSSSQRGESYEQYF. As DNA, the CDR3 is TGTGCCAGCAGTTCATCCCAGCGGGGGGAATCCTACGAGCAGTACTTC. Variable domain in full (rest from reference TRBV28 and TRBJ2-7): DVKVTQSSRYLVKRTGEKVFLECVQDMDHENMFWYRQDPGLGLRLIYFSYDVKMKEKGDIPEGYSVSREKKERFSLILESASTNQTSMYLCASSSSQRGESYEQYFGPGTRLTVT.

The chain couples TRBV5-4 to TRBJ2-5, with TRBD2 as a possible D gene (5 bases). This CDR3 comprises 15 residues. V was trimmed by 2 bases and J by 1 base, leaving 12 bases between them. From germline, CDR1 is SGHNT and CDR2 YYREEE (reference sequence). DNA for the CDR3: TGTGCCAGCAGCTTAGGGCTAGCTAGCCAAGAGACCCAGTACTTC. Its protein is CASSLGLASQETQYF.

This chain connects TRBV11-2 to TRBJ2-5, with a possible D match to TRBD1 (6 bases). V gave up 5 bases and J gave up 7 bases, with 11 bases separating them. The CDR3 has 12 residues. Looked up from germline, CDR1 is SGHAT and CDR2 is FQNNGV. This chain's CDR3 is CASSPQGGTQYF. Written as DNA, the CDR3 is TGTGCCAGCAGCCCCCAAGGGGGGACCCAGTACTTC.

Comments on this clone: Other DNA sequences within the sample encode an identical CDR3. As DNA, the CDR3 is TGTGCCAGCAGTTTAGTACGGGATTATACTGAAGCTTTCTTT. Translated, it gives CASSLVRDYTEAFF. The chain joins TRBV28 to TRBJ1-1; D gene uncertain. Germline V gene data show CDR1 as MDHEN and CDR2 as SYDVKM. CDR3 length equals 14 residues. The V and J ends lost 2 bases and 5 bases respectively, with 12 bases between them.

The chain uses TRBV5-6 and TRBJ2-5; TRBD1 aligns across 7 bases. Germline-derived CDR1 and CDR2 are SGHDT and YYEEEE. V was clipped by 4 bases and J by 1 base; unmatched bases: 10. The CDR3 contains 16 residues. The CDR3 coding sequence is TGTGCCAGCAGCCCGGCATCCCCAGGGGGCCAAGAGACCCAGTACTTC. Protein product: CASSPASPGGQETQYF.

V and J are TRBV7-8 and TRBJ2-3; D is unclear. The V gene's germline CDR1 is SGHVS and CDR2 FQNEAQ. The V end lost 5 bases, the J end lost 4 bases, and 13 bases lay between the germline ends. The CDR3 consists of 14 residues. CDR3 residues: CASSLSRLPDTQYF. CDR3 nucleotides: TGTGCCAGCAGCCTATCCCGCTTACCAGATACGCAGTATTTT.

This clone was seen once. As DNA, the CDR3 is TGTGCCAGCAGCAGAGACACCGCTAACTATGGCTACACCTTC. It specifies CASSRDTANYGYTF. The V gene is TRBV7-6, the J gene TRBJ1-2, with D unresolved. This CDR3 contains 14 residues. V was shortened by 5 bases and J by 0 bases, with 10 bases between the two germline ends. Germline CDR1 reads SGHVS; CDR2 reads FNYEAQ. The whole variable domain, remainder taken from reference TRBV7-6 and TRBJ1-2, is GAGVSQSPRYKVTKRGQDVALRCDPISGHVSLYWYRQALGQGPEFLTYFNYEAQQDKSGLPNDRFSAERPEGSISTLTIQRTEQRDSAMYRCASSRDTANYGYTFGSGTRLTVV.

The V and J genes are TRBV27 and TRBJ2-1; D perhaps matches TRBD2 (5 bases). This CDR3 contains 14 residues. From germline, CDR1 is MNHEY and CDR2 SMNVEV (reference sequence). V lost 3 bases and J lost 4, with 10 bases in between. CDR3 sequence reads: CASSFYGLYNEQFF. Here the CDR3 DNA reads TGTGCCAGCAGTTTCTACGGACTGTACAATGAGCAGTTCTTC.

This clone occurred a few times. This sequence joins TRBV28 and TRBJ2-7; TRBD1 might be the D (6 bases). V gave up 5 bases and J gave up 3 bases, with 8 bases separating them. The CDR3 is 12 amino acids. Germline V gene sequence: CDR1 MDHEN, CDR2 SYDVKM. CDR3 in DNA: TGTGCCAGCAGTACAGGGTACTACGAGCAGTACTTC. It encodes CASSTGYYEQYF.

The chain links TRBV4-2 to TRBJ2-2, with 8 bases identical to TRBD2. The junction had 4 bases not matched to a gene; V was cut back by 1 base and J by 6 bases. The CDR3 sequence is 15 residues long. CDR1 is LGHNA and CDR2 is YNFKEQ in the germline V gene. The CDR3 sequence: CASSQGRGGSGELFF. In DNA form, the CDR3 reads TGTGCCAGCAGCCAAGGCCGGGGGGGGTCCGGGGAGCTGTTTTTT.

CDR3 sequence (DNA): TGTGCCAGCAGCCCGCTTTTAGCCCCCTACGAGCAGTACTTC. It specifies CASSPLLAPYEQYF. The gene calls are TRBV7-2 and TRBJ2-7; D call uncertain. The CDR3 is 14 amino acids. The V and J ends lost 5 bases and 2 bases respectively, with 13 bases between them. CDR1 is SGHTA and CDR2 is FQGNSA in the germline V gene.

This sequence joins TRBV4-1 and TRBJ1-2; 10 bases line up with TRBD1. V lost 1 base, J lost 3 bases, and 8 bases stayed unmatched. Germline lookup yields CDR1 MGHRA and CDR2 YSYEKL. This CDR3 spans 17 amino acids. CDR3 sequence: CASSQGGQGVSYYGYTF. The CDR3 DNA reads as TGCGCCAGCAGCCAAGGAGGACAGGGGGTCTCGTACTATGGCTACACCTTC.

V is TRBV5-4 and J is TRBJ2-2; D is perhaps TRBD2 (5 bases). Trimming stripped 0 bases from V and 4 bases from J, with 16 bases between. This CDR3 is 17 amino acids long. Per the germline V gene, CDR1 is SGHNT and CDR2 is YYREEE (reference sequence). The CDR3, as DNA: TGTGCCAGCAGCTTGGCCGACGCTTGGAGGAGCACCGGGGAGCTGTTTTTT. Amino acids: CASSLADAWRSTGELFF.

This clone appeared a single time. This chain connects TRBV19 to TRBJ1-5, with TRBD1 matching 11 bases. V trimming: 10 bases; J trimming: 6 bases; junction bases outside the gene matches: 8. CDR1 and CDR2 from the germline V gene are LNHDA and SQIVND (reference sequence). This CDR3 is built from 14 residues. CDR3 protein: CATGTGGQGQPQHF. The DNA of the CDR3 is TGTGCCACTGGGACAGGGGGACAGGGTCAGCCCCAGCATTTT.

This chain links TRBV10-3 with TRBJ2-7; 10 bases align to TRBD1. CDR3 length equals 19 residues. Germline-derived CDR1 and CDR2 are ENHRY and SYGVKD. V lost 4 bases and J lost 2; bases outside the gene matches: 17. CDR3 bases: TGTGCCATCAGTGGGCAGGGGACAGGGGTTCGTAAAAGCCCCTACGAGCAGTACTTC. This sequence encodes CAISGQGTGVRKSPYEQYF.

This chain joins TRBV29-1 and TRBJ2-3; TRBD2 matches at 8 bases. V lost 6 bases and J lost 0; bases outside the gene matches: 8. CDR3 length: 15 residues. The germline gives CDR1 SQVTM, CDR2 ANQGSEA. The CDR3 protein is CSVYGTSSSTDTQYF. CDR3 DNA: TGCAGCGTCTATGGGACTAGTAGCAGCACAGATACGCAGTATTTT.

This clone was counted only a few times. The V and J genes are TRBV9 and TRBJ2-1; D is perhaps TRBD1 (6 bases). This CDR3 has 12 amino acids. Per the germline V gene, CDR1 is SGDLS and CDR2 is YYNGEE. Between the trimmed V and J ends, which lost 2 bases and 9 bases, there was a span of 9 bases. The CDR3 region is CASSVTGLEQFF. Written as DNA, the CDR3 is TGTGCCAGCAGCGTCACAGGGCTTGAGCAGTTCTTC.

The V call is TRBV6-1, the J call TRBJ1-5; 8 bases map to TRBD1. In germline, CDR1 is MNHNS, CDR2 SASEGT. With 8 bases clipped from V and 4 bases from J, the junction kept 7 bases outside the gene matches. The CDR3 consists of 14 residues. CDR3 bases: TGTGCCAGCGTTCTAACAGGGGGGAATCAGCCCCAGCATTTT. Translated: CASVLTGGNQPQHF.

The V and J genes are TRBV15 and TRBJ2-7; 11 bases line up with TRBD1. V dropped 2 bases and J dropped 3; count of bases not matched to a gene: 3. The germline V gene encodes CDR1 LNHNV and CDR2 YYDKDF (reference sequence). The CDR3 spans 15 residues. The CDR3 protein is CATSRPGQGVYEQYF. CDR3 coding DNA: TGTGCCACCAGCAGACCGGGACAGGGGGTCTACGAGCAGTACTTC. The full variable domain, completed using reference TRBV15 and TRBJ2-7, is DAMVIQNPRYQVTQFGKPVTLSCSQTLNHNVMYWYQQKSSQAPKLLFHYYDKDFNNEADTPDNFQSRRPNTSFCFLDIRSPGLGDTAMYLCATSRPGQGVYEQYFGPGTRLTVT.

This chain joins TRBV19 and TRBJ2-7; 7 bases fit TRBD2. Unmatched junction bases numbered 9, after V lost 1 base and J lost 6 bases. Per the germline V gene, CDR1 is LNHDA and CDR2 is SQIVND (reference sequence). The CDR3 is 15 residues long. The CDR3 DNA follows: TGTGCCAGTAGTATAGGGTCGGCGGGAGCTTTCGAGCAGTACTTC. Amino acids: CASSIGSAGAFEQYF.

The CDR3 spells CASGGGNEQFF. The CDR3 nucleotides are TGCGCCAGCGGCGGGGGCAATGAGCAGTTCTTC. This sequence joins TRBV5-1 and TRBJ2-1; 7 nucleotides agree with TRBD2. Germline assignment: CDR1 SGHRS and CDR2 YFSETQ. This CDR3 has 11 residues. J lost 6 bases, V lost 7 bases, and 1 base had no gene match.

V and J are TRBV2 and TRBJ1-1, with TRBD1 as a possible D gene (5 bases). V gave up 4 bases and J gave up 4 bases, with 13 bases separating them. The CDR3 length is 14 residues. CDR1 and CDR2 (germline): SNHLY, FYNNEI. The CDR3 nucleotides are TGTGCCAGCAGTGTCCAGGGATCCGGCACTGAAGCTTTCTTT. Protein: CASSVQGSGTEAFF. The whole variable domain, remainder taken from reference TRBV2 and TRBJ1-1, is EPEVTQTPSHQVTQMGQEVILRCVPISNHLYFYWYRQILGQKVEFLVSFYNNEISEKSEIFDDQFSVERPDGSNFTLKIRSTKLEDSAMYFCASSVQGSGTEAFFGQGTRLTVV.

J is TRBJ2-5 and V is TRBV7-9, with a tentative D call TRBD1 (6 bases). Germline V lookup: CDR1 SEHNR, CDR2 FQNEAQ (reference sequence). The CDR3 runs 13 residues. V gave up 3 bases and J gave up 3 bases, with 8 bases separating them. The CDR3 nucleotides are TGTGCCAGCAGCTTTGGACAGAAAGAGACCCAGTACTTC. As protein: CASSFGQKETQYF.